This passage covers 10 T cell receptor beta chains from one sample sequenced in a study of shared clonotypes between healthy human individuals. TCRdb keeps only in-frame clones here, not all; method: immunoSEQ multiplex PCR. The sample lists around 620,000 clones; approximately 95% were seen once. CD45RO-negative, CCR7-positively selected cells formed the naive CD8 fraction, excluding terminally differentiated effector memory CD45RA+ cells. What was sequenced was naive CD8+ T cells sorted from blood. These receptor sequences come from a woman aged 25 to 39 in good health.

V and J are TRBV9 and TRBJ1-2; D is possibly TRBD1 (6 bases). The CDR3 has 13 residues. Germline-derived CDR1 and CDR2 are SGDLS and YYNGEE. V lost 3 bases and J lost 8, with 14 bases in between. CDR3 DNA: TGTGCCAGCAGCGCAGGGGATCGACTCGGCTACACCTTC. It yields the protein CASSAGDRLGYTF.

CDR3 bases: TGTGCCAGCAGTTTGTTAGGGGAAGAGGAAAAACTGTTTTTT. Translation: CASSLLGEEEKLFF. V usage is TRBV27 and J usage is TRBJ1-4; maybe TRBD1 (5 bases). In germline, CDR1 is MNHEY, CDR2 SMNVEV (reference sequence). V lost 3 bases and J lost 8, with 13 bases in between. This CDR3 spans 14 amino acids.

The rearrangement joins TRBV27 to TRBJ2-1; D is ambiguous. The CDR3 sequence is 14 residues long. V was clipped by 1 base and J by 2 bases, with 6 bases between them. CDR1 is MNHEY, CDR2 SMNVEV, per germline (reference sequence). CDR3 amino acids: CASSLYGPYNEQFF. CDR3 bases: TGTGCCAGCAGTTTATATGGCCCCTACAATGAGCAGTTCTTC.

The chain uses TRBV5-6 and TRBJ2-7; 7 bases map to TRBD2. Germline V gives CDR1 SGHDT, CDR2 YYEEEE. V lost 0 bases to trimming and J lost 5 bases; unmatched junction nucleotides: 11. This CDR3 is built from 16 residues. CDR3 sequence: CASSLDPGAGANEQYF. CDR3 DNA sequence: TGTGCCAGCAGCTTGGACCCGGGTGCGGGAGCAAACGAGCAGTACTTC.

The V call is TRBV5-1, the J call TRBJ2-1; D assignment may be TRBD1 or TRBD2 (5 bases each). This CDR3 is built from 16 residues. V lost 4 bases, J lost 5 bases, and 19 bases lay in between. CDR1 SGHRS and CDR2 YFSETQ come from the germline V gene. The CDR3 reads CASSHYGGSSDNEQFF. The DNA for the CDR3 is TGCGCCAGCAGCCACTATGGGGGTAGTTCAGACAATGAGCAGTTCTTC.

The chain joins TRBV7-2 to TRBJ2-7; D may match TRBD1 or TRBD2 (5 bases each). The CDR3 spans 14 residues. With 6 bases removed from V and 3 bases from J, the gap between germline ends came to 15 bases. Per germline, CDR1 SGHTA and CDR2 FQGNSA. CDR3 loop: CASRGEVGVYEQYF. Written as DNA, the CDR3 is TGTGCCAGCAGGGGAGAGGTGGGGGTCTACGAGCAGTACTTC.

Details on this clone: Other DNA sequences in this sample translate to the same CDR3. The chain carries TRBV4-1 and TRBJ1-1; D remains unclear. V was trimmed by 1 base and J by 2 bases, leaving 5 bases between them. The CDR3 is 13 amino acids. Germline V CDR1 and CDR2: MGHRA, YSYEKL. CDR3 region: CASSQGVNTEAFF. The CDR3 DNA reads TGCGCCAGCAGCCAAGGAGTAAACACTGAAGCTTTCTTT.

The V call is TRBV29-1, the J call TRBJ2-5, with D unresolved. The J call may be wrong; the DNA end is better matched by TRBJ2-7. Looked up from germline, CDR1 is SQVTM and CDR2 is ANQGSEA. This CDR3 spans 13 amino acids. The CDR3 loop is CSGSDWSSYEQYF. CDR3 sequence (DNA): TGCAGCGGGAGCGACTGGAGCTCCTACGAGCAGTACTTC.

The V gene is TRBV11-2, the J gene TRBJ2-7; 7 nucleotides align to TRBD1. The CDR3 runs to 15 residues. Trimming took 0 bases from V and 5 from J; bases not matched to a gene: 7. Germline V CDR1 and CDR2: SGHAT, FQNNGV. CDR3 protein: CASSLDPQGVNEQYF. CDR3 coding DNA: TGTGCCAGCAGCTTAGATCCCCAGGGGGTCAACGAGCAGTACTTC.

In its sample, this clone was seen once. The chain has TRBV2 and TRBJ1-2; D not resolved. The V and J ends lost 0 bases and 4 bases respectively, with 6 bases between them. CDR1 and CDR2 (germline): SNHLY, FYNNEI. This CDR3 is built from 13 residues. The CDR3 DNA reads TGTGCCAGCAGTGAAGCGCTTTCCTATGGCTACACCTTC. Encoded protein: CASSEALSYGYTF.